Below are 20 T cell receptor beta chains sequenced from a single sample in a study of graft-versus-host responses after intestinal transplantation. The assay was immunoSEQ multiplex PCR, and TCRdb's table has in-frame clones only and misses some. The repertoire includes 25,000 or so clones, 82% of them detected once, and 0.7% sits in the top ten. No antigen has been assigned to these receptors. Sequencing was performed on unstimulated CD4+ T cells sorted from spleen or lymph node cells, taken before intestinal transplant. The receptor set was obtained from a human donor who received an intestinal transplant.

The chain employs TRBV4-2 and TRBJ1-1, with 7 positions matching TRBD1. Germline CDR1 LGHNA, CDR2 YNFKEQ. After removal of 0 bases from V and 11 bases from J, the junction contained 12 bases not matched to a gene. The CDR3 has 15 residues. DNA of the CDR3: TGTGCCAGCAGCCAAGATCAGACAGGGTCGGGGGACGCTTTCTTT. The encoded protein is CASSQDQTGSGDAFF.

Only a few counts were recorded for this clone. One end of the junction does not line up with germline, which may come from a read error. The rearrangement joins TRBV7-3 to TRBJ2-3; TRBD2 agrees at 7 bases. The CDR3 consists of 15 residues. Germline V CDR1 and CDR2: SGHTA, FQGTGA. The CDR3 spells CFCRRSGKCGDTQYF. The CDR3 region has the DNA TGCTTCTGTCGTCGGAGCGGGAAATGTGGAGATACGCAGTATTTT. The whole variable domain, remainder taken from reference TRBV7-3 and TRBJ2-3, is GAGVSQTPSNKVTEKGKYVELRCDPISGHTALYWYRQSLGQGPEFLIYFQGTGAADDSGLPNDRFFAVRPEGSVSTLKIQRTERGDSAVYLCFCRRSGKCGDTQYFGPGTRLTVL.

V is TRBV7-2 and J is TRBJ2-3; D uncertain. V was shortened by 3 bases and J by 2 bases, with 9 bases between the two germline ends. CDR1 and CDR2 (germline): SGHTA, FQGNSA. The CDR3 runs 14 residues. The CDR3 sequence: CASSFSPSTDTQYF. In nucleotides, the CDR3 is TGTGCCAGCAGCTTTTCCCCATCCACAGATACGCAGTATTTT.

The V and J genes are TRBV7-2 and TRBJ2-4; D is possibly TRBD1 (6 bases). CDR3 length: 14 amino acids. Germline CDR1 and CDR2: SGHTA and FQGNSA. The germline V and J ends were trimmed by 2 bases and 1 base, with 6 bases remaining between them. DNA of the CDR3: TGTGCCAGCAGCTTACAGGGGGCCAAAAACATTCAGTACTTC. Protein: CASSLQGAKNIQYF.

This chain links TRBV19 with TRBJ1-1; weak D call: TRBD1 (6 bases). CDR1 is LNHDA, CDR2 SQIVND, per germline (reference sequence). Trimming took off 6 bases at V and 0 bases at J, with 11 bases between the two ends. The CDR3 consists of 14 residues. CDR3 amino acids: CASRRGILNTEAFF. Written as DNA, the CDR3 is TGTGCCAGTAGAAGGGGGATTTTGAACACTGAAGCTTTCTTT.

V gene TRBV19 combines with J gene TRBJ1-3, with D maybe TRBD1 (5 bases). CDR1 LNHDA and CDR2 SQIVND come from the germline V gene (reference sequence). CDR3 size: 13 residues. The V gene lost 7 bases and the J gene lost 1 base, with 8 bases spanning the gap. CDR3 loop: CASKQDSGNTIYF. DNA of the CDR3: TGTGCCAGTAAACAGGATTCTGGAAACACCATATATTTT.

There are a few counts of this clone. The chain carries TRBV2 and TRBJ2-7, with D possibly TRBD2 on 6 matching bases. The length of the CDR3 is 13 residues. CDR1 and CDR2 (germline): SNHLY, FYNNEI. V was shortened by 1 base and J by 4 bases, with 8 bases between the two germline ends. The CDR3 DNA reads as TGTGCCAGCAGTGAAGAGGAGGGATACGAGCAGTACTTC. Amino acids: CASSEEEGYEQYF.

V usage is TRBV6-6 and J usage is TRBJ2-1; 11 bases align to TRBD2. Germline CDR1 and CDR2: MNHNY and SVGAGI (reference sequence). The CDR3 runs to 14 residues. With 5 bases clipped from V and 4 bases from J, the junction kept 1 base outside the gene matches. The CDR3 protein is CASSLAGGYNEQFF. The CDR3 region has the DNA TGTGCCAGCAGTCTAGCGGGGGGATACAATGAGCAGTTCTTC.

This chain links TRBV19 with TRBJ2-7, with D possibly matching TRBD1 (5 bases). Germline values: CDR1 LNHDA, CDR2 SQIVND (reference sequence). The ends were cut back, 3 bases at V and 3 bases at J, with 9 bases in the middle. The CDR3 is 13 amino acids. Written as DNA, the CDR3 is TGTGCCAGTAGTATCGGTCAGGGCTACGAGCAGTACTTC. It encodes CASSIGQGYEQYF.

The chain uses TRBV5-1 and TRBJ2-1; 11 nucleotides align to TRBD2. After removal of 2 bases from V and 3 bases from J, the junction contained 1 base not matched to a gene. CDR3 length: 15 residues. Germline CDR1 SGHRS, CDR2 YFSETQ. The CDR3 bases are TGCGCCAGCAGCTTTACTAGCGGGGGCTACAATGAGCAGTTCTTC. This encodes CASSFTSGGYNEQFF.

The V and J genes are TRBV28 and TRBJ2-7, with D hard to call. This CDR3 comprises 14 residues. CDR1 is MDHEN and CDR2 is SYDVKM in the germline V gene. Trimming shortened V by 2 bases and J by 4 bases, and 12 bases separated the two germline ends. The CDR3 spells CASSLIRRGYEQYF. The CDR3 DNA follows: TGTGCCAGCAGTTTAATAAGGAGAGGTTACGAGCAGTACTTC.

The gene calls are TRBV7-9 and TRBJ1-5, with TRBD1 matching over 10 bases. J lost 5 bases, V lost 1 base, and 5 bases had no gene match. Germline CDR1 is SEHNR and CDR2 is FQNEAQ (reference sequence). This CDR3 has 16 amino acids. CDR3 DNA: TGTGCCAGCAGCTTAGGGGGCGGGACAGGGGATCAGCCCCAGCATTTT. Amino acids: CASSLGGGTGDQPQHF. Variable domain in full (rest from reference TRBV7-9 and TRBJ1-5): DTGVSQNPRHKITKRGQNVTFRCDPISEHNRLYWYRQTLGQGPEFLTYFQNEAQLEKSRLLSDRFSAERPKGSFSTLEIQRTEQGDSAMYLCASSLGGGTGDQPQHFGDGTRLSIL.

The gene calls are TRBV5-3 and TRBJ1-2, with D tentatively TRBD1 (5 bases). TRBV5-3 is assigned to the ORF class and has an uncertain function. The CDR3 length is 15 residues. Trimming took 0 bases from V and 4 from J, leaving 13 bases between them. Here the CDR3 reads CARSLAVGAIYGYTF. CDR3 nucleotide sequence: TGTGCCAGAAGCTTGGCTGTCGGGGCCATCTATGGCTACACCTTC.

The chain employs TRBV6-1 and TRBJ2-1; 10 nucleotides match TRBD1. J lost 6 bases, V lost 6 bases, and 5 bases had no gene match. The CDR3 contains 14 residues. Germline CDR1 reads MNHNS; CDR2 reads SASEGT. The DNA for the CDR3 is TGTGCCAGCAGCTGGACAGGGGGGGGCAATGAGCAGTTCTTC. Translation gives CASSWTGGGNEQFF.

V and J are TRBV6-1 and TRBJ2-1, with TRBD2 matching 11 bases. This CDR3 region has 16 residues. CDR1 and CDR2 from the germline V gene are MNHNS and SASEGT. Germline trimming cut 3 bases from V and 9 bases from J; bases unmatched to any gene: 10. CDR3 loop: CASSEDLAGGGGEQFF. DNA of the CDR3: TGTGCCAGCAGTGAGGATCTAGCGGGGGGCGGGGGTGAGCAGTTCTTC.

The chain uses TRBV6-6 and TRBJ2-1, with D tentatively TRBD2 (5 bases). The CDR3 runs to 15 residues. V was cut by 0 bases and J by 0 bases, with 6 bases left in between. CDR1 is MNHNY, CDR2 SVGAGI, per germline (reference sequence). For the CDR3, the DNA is TGTGCCAGCAGTTACTCGAGGGACTCCTACAATGAGCAGTTCTTC. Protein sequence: CASSYSRDSYNEQFF.

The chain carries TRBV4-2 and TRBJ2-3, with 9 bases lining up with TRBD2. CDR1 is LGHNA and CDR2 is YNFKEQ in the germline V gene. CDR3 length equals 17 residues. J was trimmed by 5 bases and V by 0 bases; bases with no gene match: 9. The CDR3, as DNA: TGTGCCAGCAGCCAAGAAATCGCGGGAGGGCCTGGAGATACGCAGTATTTT. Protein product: CASSQEIAGGPGDTQYF.

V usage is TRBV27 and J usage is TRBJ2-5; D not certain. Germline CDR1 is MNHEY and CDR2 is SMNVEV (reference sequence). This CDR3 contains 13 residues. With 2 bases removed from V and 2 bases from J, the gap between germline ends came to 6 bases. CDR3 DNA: TGTGCCAGCAGTTTAGCGGTACAAGAGACCCAGTACTTC. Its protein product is CASSLAVQETQYF.

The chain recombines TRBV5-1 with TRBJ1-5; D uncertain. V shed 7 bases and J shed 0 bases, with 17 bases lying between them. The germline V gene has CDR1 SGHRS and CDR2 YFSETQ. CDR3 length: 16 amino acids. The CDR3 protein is CASVGNVVTSNQPQHF. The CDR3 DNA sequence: TGCGCCAGCGTTGGCAACGTAGTGACTAGCAATCAGCCCCAGCATTTT.

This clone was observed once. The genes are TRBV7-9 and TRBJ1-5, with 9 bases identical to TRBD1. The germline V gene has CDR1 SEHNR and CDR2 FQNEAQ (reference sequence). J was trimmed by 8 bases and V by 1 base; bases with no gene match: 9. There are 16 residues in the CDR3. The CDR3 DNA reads TGTGCCAGCAGCTTAGGGGGAAGACAGGGGGTCGAGCCCCAGCATTTT. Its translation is CASSLGGRQGVEPQHF.